The rows below give T cell receptor beta chains drawn from one sample of a study of blood T cell repertoires in COVID-19. This table comes from immunoSEQ multiplex PCR, and its TCRdb copy is limited to in-frame clones, with some not included. The table lists 150,000 to 200,000 clones, roughly 80% of them singletons. Sequenced sample: peripheral blood. Receptors originate from a man aged 55 to 70 with acute or convalescent COVID-19. The CDR3 runs from the conserved cysteine through the conserved F or W. The order of the fields is V gene, J gene, clone size, CDR3 protein. Clone size, where shown, is once, few, many, or a class for clones that have expanded.

V: TRBV6-5
J: TRBJ2-5
size: .
CDR3: CASSLTSPPPETQYF

V: TRBV2
J: TRBJ2-5
size: .
CDR3: CASSEWRQETQYF

V: TRBV4-1
J: TRBJ1-1
size: once
CDR3: CASSRGYGYGGDTEAFF

V: TRBV27
J: TRBJ1-4
size: once
CDR3: CASSPLDRIHEKLFF

V: TRBV11-3
J: TRBJ2-1
size: .
CDR3: CASSLRLAPYNEQFF

V: TRBV6-2/TRBV6-3
J: TRBJ1-2
size: .
CDR3: CASSPDRGCTF

V: TRBV30
J: TRBJ1-4
size: .
CDR3: CAWSLGQGAWEKLFF

V: TRBV19
J: TRBJ2-5
size: once
CDR3: CASSIGDRGQETQYF

V: TRBV13
J: TRBJ2-3
size: .
CDR3: CASSEGTVTDTQYF

V: TRBV14
J: TRBJ1-6
size: .
CDR3: CASSQGDRARRSPLHF

V: TRBV7-3
J: TRBJ2-3
size: .
CDR3: CASSPSGSPIDTQYF

V: TRBV2
J: TRBJ1-3
size: .
CDR3: CASRFRGRGAGNTIYF

V: TRBV5-1
J: TRBJ1-1
size: .
CDR3: CASSLDRINTEAFF

V: TRBV6-5
J: TRBJ2-3
size: few
CDR3: CASSYSTGGADTQYF

V: TRBV3-1/TRBV3-2
J: TRBJ1-1
size: .
CDR3: CASSQVKNTEAFF

V: TRBV5-1
J: TRBJ2-1
size: .
CDR3: CASSQRGGNEQFF

V: TRBV30
J: TRBJ2-7
size: few
CDR3: CAWSRSYEQYF

V: TRBV7-3
J: TRBJ2-1
size: once
CDR3: CASSLTGDQFF

V: TRBV10-1
J: TRBJ2-5
size: .
CDR3: CASPRIAGGPTEKTQYF

V: TRBV21-1
J: TRBJ1-5
size: .
CDR3: CASSKVRKQGSIGNQPQHF

V: TRBV5-6
J: TRBJ2-7
size: .
CDR3: CASSAYVGFEQYF

V: TRBV24-1
J: TRBJ1-5
size: .
CDR3: CATVTGGSNQPQHF

V: TRBV30
J: TRBJ2-6
size: .
CDR3: CAWGEGGANVLTF

V: TRBV18
J: TRBJ2-1
size: once
CDR3: CASSPMSNDFNEQFF

V: TRBV9
J: TRBJ1-3
size: .
CDR3: CASSAGQGGNTIYF

V: TRBV5-5
J: TRBJ1-3
size: .
CDR3: CASSLPTSSGNTIYF

V: TRBV5-5
J: TRBJ2-2
size: once
CDR3: CASSLLPSGGRGTGELFF

V: TRBV18
J: TRBJ1-2
size: .
CDR3: CASSLQVPYGYTF

V: TRBV7-2
J: TRBJ2-7
size: .
CDR3: CASSLVAGGGREQYF

V: TRBV3-1/TRBV3-2
J: TRBJ1-3
size: .
CDR3: CASSQGLASGNTIYF

V: TRBV10-3
J: TRBJ1-2
size: .
CDR3: CAISEGTAGGYGYTF

V: TRBV7-2
J: TRBJ1-5
size: .
CDR3: CASSPMGAGNQPQHF

V: TRBV5-1
J: TRBJ2-1
size: .
CDR3: CASTAQSGGYNEQFF

V: TRBV5-6
J: TRBJ2-7
size: once
CDR3: CASSHRLAGHYEQYF

V: TRBV6-2/TRBV6-3
J: TRBJ1-1
size: .
CDR3: CASSYGSADTEAFF